This T cell receptor beta chain was sequenced during a study of prognosis after radiotherapy for stage I lung cancer. Genomic DNA yielded TCR beta CDR3, amplified by two-round multiplex PCR. The first PCR round targeted every TRBV and TRBJ gene with specific primers. TCRdb reprocessed the multiplex PCR reads with MiXCR, giving one entry per CDR3 protein. In the table there are roughly 13,000 distinct CDR3 sequences, 50% of which are singletons. At least ten counts were recorded for this clonotype. V lost 8 bases and J lost 7; bases outside the gene matches: 13. The CDR3 is 16 amino acids. Germline V lookup: CDR1 SNHLY, CDR2 FYNNEI.

The rearrangement joins TRBV2 to TRBJ2-1, with 11 bases aligning to TRBD2. The source material was PBMCs, sampled before or after stereotactic body radiation therapy (not recorded which). This receptor was taken from a donor over 45 with non-small cell lung cancer. The CDR3, as DNA: TGTGCCAGCGCCAAATTTAGCGGGAGGGCCTCAAATGAGCAGTTCTTC. Amino acids: CASAKFSGRASNEQFF.